One and the same sample provided the 21 T cell receptor beta chains below, sequenced in a study of shared clonotypes between healthy human individuals. It was CD45RO-negative cells, positively selected for CCR7, that made up naive CD8 cells, with terminally differentiated effector memory CD45RA+ cells excluded. The data were produced by immunoSEQ multiplex PCR, yet TCRdb's version contains in-frame clones alone and is incomplete. The data show 2 million to 2.5 million clones, with 85% to 95% seen just once and more than 0.95% held by the top ten. Sequenced input: naive CD8+ T cells sorted from blood. Every receptor here comes from a young man in good health.

J is TRBJ2-3 and V is TRBV5-3; a weak D match, TRBD2 (6 bases). TRBV5-3 is designated an ORF whose function remains uncertain. The CDR3 covers 15 residues. Trimming shortened V by 8 bases and J by 2 bases, and 18 bases separated the two germline ends. The CDR3 here is CARGSGTYPTDTQYF. CDR3 DNA sequence: TGTGCCAGGGGTAGCGGAACCTATCCCACAGATACGCAGTATTTT.

The genes are TRBV5-6 and TRBJ1-6; 7 bases are a match to TRBD1. Germline CDR1 SGHDT, CDR2 YYEEEE. CDR3 length equals 16 residues. The ends lost 0 bases at V and 0 bases at J; junction bases unmatched: 0. CDR3 DNA: TGTGCCAGCAGCTTGGGGGACAGCTCCTATAATTCACCCCTCCACTTT. Protein: CASSLGDSSYNSPLHF.

The chain links TRBV15 to TRBJ1-3; no reliable D call. The length of the CDR3 is 13 residues. The germline gives CDR1 LNHNV, CDR2 YYDKDF (reference sequence). V was clipped by 5 bases and J by 0 bases, with 5 bases between them. DNA for the CDR3: TGTGCCACCAGCGGAAGCTCTGGAAACACCATATATTTT. Its translation: CATSGSSGNTIYF.

The chain carries TRBV14 and TRBJ1-1; 7 bases match TRBD1. The length of the CDR3 is 13 residues. Germline V gives CDR1 SGHDN, CDR2 FVKESK. V was clipped by 8 bases and J by 0 bases; unmatched bases: 3. CDR3 in DNA: TGTGCCAGCCCAACAGGGGTGAACACTGAAGCTTTCTTT. This translates into CASPTGVNTEAFF. Based on the CDR3 plus reference TRBV14 and TRBJ1-1, the full variable domain is EAGVTQFPSHSVIEKGQTVTLRCDPISGHDNLYWYRRVMGKEIKFLLHFVKESKQDESGMPNNRFLAERTGGTYSTLKVQPAELEDSGVYFCASPTGVNTEAFFGQGTRLTVV.

The chain carries TRBV6-1 and TRBJ1-1; D gene unclear. From germline, CDR1 is MNHNS and CDR2 SASEGT. Trimming cost V 8 bases and J 3 bases, with 13 bases left between them. CDR3 length: 13 residues. The CDR3, as DNA: TGTGCCAGCTGTATAACCGATTACACTGAAGCTTTCTTT. This gives the protein CASCITDYTEAFF.

The chain uses TRBV2 and TRBJ2-7, with 9 bases lining up with TRBD1. CDR1 SNHLY and CDR2 FYNNEI come from the germline V gene. The CDR3 loop spans 15 amino acids. V lost 1 base, J lost 4 bases, and 5 bases stayed unmatched. CDR3 sequence: CASSEEWGQGYEQYF. In nucleotides, the CDR3 is TGTGCCAGCAGTGAAGAGTGGGGACAGGGATACGAGCAGTACTTC.

V gene TRBV5-1 combines with J gene TRBJ2-3, with D unresolved. This CDR3 region has 13 residues. V was shortened by 3 bases and J by 1 base, with 6 bases between the two germline ends. Looked up from germline, CDR1 is SGHRS and CDR2 is YFSETQ. Here the CDR3 reads CASSSPGTDTQYF. CDR3 bases: TGCGCCAGCAGCTCCCCGGGCACAGATACGCAGTATTTT.

This clone was counted a single time. The gene calls are TRBV9 and TRBJ1-1, with D possibly TRBD1 on 6 matching bases. The germline V and J ends were trimmed by 0 bases and 3 bases, with 15 bases remaining between them. Germline V CDR1 and CDR2: SGDLS, YYNGEE. The CDR3 extends over 16 amino acids. This CDR3 reads CASSVGWGRGDTEAFF. CDR3 bases: TGTGCCAGCAGCGTAGGATGGGGGCGGGGAGACACTGAAGCTTTCTTT. Drawing the rest from reference TRBV9 and TRBJ1-1, the complete variable domain is DSGVTQTPKHLITATGQRVTLRCSPRSGDLSVYWYQQSLDQGLQFLIQYYNGEERAKGNILERFSAQQFPDLHSELNLSSLELGDSALYFCASSVGWGRGDTEAFFGQGTRLTVV.

The J gene is TRBJ2-6, the V gene TRBV7-9; 7 bases are a match to TRBD2. The germline gives CDR1 SEHNR, CDR2 FQNEAQ (reference sequence). Germline trimming cut 1 base from V and 4 bases from J; bases unmatched to any gene: 4. The CDR3 loop spans 16 amino acids. The CDR3 nucleotides are TGTGCCAGCAGCTTAGAGCGGGGTCCCGGGGCCAACGTCCTGACTTTC. Translation: CASSLERGPGANVLTF.

Worth noting for this clone: The sample has other DNA sequences that encode this CDR3 too. CDR3 amino acids: CASSSDSTYEQYF. The CDR3 bases are TGTGCCAGCAGCTCGGACTCTACCTACGAGCAGTACTTC. The chain joins TRBV7-9 to TRBJ2-7, with TRBD2 as a possible D gene (5 bases). V was shortened by 4 bases and J by 2 bases, with 9 bases between the two germline ends. Germline CDR1 SEHNR, CDR2 FQNEAQ (reference sequence). This CDR3 has 13 residues.

This clone appeared once. The chain couples TRBV25-1 to TRBJ2-1; 7 bases are shared with TRBD1. The V gene's germline CDR1 is MGHDK and CDR2 SYGVNS. The CDR3 loop spans 13 amino acids. V shed 6 bases, J shed 5 bases, and the junction held 4 bases outside the gene matches. The CDR3 protein is CASSLTGNNEQFF. The CDR3 DNA sequence: TGTGCCAGCAGCCTGACAGGGAACAATGAGCAGTTCTTC. Drawing the rest from reference TRBV25-1 and TRBJ2-1, the complete variable domain is EADIYQTPRYLVIGTGKKITLECSQTMGHDKMYWYQQDPGMELHLIHYSYGVNSTEKGDLSSESTVSRIRTEHFPLTLESARPSHTSQYLCASSLTGNNEQFFGPGTRLTVL.

The V and J genes are TRBV16 and TRBJ1-5; 7 bases match TRBD1. CDR1 KGHSY and CDR2 FQNENV come from the germline V gene. This CDR3 region has 15 residues. V lost 3 bases, J lost 3 bases, and 5 bases stayed unmatched. In nucleotides, the CDR3 is TGTGCCAGCAGCCACGGACAGGCTTTCAATCAGCCCCAGCATTTT. Translating it yields CASSHGQAFNQPQHF. Combining the CDR3 with reference TRBV16 and TRBJ1-5 gives the whole variable domain GEEVAQTPKHLVRGEGQKAKLYCAPIKGHSYVFWYQQVLKNEFKFLISFQNENVFDETGMPKERFSAKCLPNSPCSLEIQATKLEDSAVYFCASSHGQAFNQPQHFGDGTRLSIL.

The rearrangement links TRBV6-5 to TRBJ2-7, with 11 bases lining up with TRBD2. CDR3 length: 16 amino acids. Trimming at V came to 0 bases and at J to 7 bases, leaving 8 bases not matched to a gene. Germline CDR1 and CDR2: MNHEY and SVGAGI. In DNA form, the CDR3 reads TGTGCCAGCAGTTACTCGTCTCTAGCGGGAGGTCGGGAGCAGTACTTC. Encoded protein: CASSYSSLAGGREQYF.

The chain has TRBV14 and TRBJ1-2; tentative D call: TRBD1 (5 bases). The CDR3 has 15 residues. Per the germline V gene, CDR1 is SGHDN and CDR2 is FVKESK. V lost 2 bases and J 7 bases, leaving 17 bases between the germline ends. CDR3 sequence reads: CASSQSTGTNSGYTF. The CDR3 coding sequence is TGTGCCAGCAGCCAATCTACCGGGACTAATTCTGGCTACACCTTC.

This sequence joins TRBV19 and TRBJ2-1; 8 bases map to TRBD2. The germline V gene has CDR1 LNHDA and CDR2 SQIVND (reference sequence). V lost 0 bases, J lost 8 bases, and 6 bases stayed unmatched. The CDR3 length is 15 residues. CDR3: CASSIDGGALDEQFF. CDR3 in DNA: TGTGCCAGTAGTATAGACGGGGGGGCCCTCGATGAGCAGTTCTTC.

V gene TRBV11-2 combines with J gene TRBJ2-5, with 8 bases lining up with TRBD1. The CDR3 loop spans 15 amino acids. The J segment lost 0 bases and the V segment lost 5 bases, leaving 5 bases of the junction unmatched. Germline V gene sequence: CDR1 SGHAT, CDR2 FQNNGV. This CDR3 reads CASSAGQGDQETQYF. The CDR3 nucleotides are TGTGCCAGCAGCGCAGGACAGGGCGACCAAGAGACCCAGTACTTC.

The genes are TRBV9 and TRBJ2-7; D may correspond to TRBD1 or TRBD2 (5 bases each). The ends were cut back, 0 bases at V and 6 bases at J, with 13 bases in the middle. The CDR3 consists of 14 residues. CDR1 SGDLS and CDR2 YYNGEE come from the germline V gene. The CDR3 here is CASSVGGATLEQYF. The CDR3 DNA sequence: TGTGCCAGCAGCGTAGGAGGGGCTACGCTCGAGCAGTACTTC.

The count of this clone is one. The CDR3 region is CAWSDQGFTEAFF. The CDR3 region has the DNA TGTGCCTGGAGTGACCAGGGATTCACTGAAGCTTTCTTT. V and J are TRBV30 and TRBJ1-1; tentatively, D is TRBD1 (5 bases). The V end lost 1 base, the J end lost 4 bases, and 10 bases lay between the germline ends. From germline, CDR1 is GTSNPN and CDR2 SVGIG (reference sequence). This CDR3 contains 13 residues.

The chain combines TRBV27 with TRBJ2-7, with 7 nucleotides matching TRBD2. V was pared by 10 bases and J by 1 base, with 13 bases of the junction left unmatched. The germline V gene has CDR1 MNHEY and CDR2 SMNVEV (reference sequence). This CDR3 has 15 residues. The chain's CDR3 is CANVAGSHGSYEQYF. CDR3 in DNA: TGTGCCAACGTAGCGGGTTCACACGGATCCTACGAGCAGTACTTC.

The chain has TRBV7-9 and TRBJ1-1; possible D gene TRBD1, 6 bases. Trimming took off 9 bases at V and 1 base at J, with 15 bases between the two ends. Germline loops: CDR1 SEHNR, CDR2 FQNEAQ (reference sequence). The CDR3 is 14 amino acids. CDR3 DNA sequence: TGTGCCAGTACCACGGGGGCAGGGAACACTGAAGCTTTCTTT. Protein product: CASTTGAGNTEAFF.

On this clone: Additional DNA sequences in this sample encode the identical CDR3. The chain recombines TRBV19 with TRBJ2-3, with no clear D. Trimming cost V 3 bases and J 1 base, with 5 bases left between them. Germline-derived CDR1 and CDR2 are LNHDA and SQIVND (reference sequence). The CDR3 loop spans 13 amino acids. The CDR3, as DNA: TGTGCCAGTAGTATGGGCGGCACAGATACGCAGTATTTT. Translated: CASSMGGTDTQYF.